This TCR beta chain was observed in a study of early T cells in non-severe SARS-CoV-2 infection. With 0 bases removed from V and 2 bases from J, the gap between germline ends came to 7 bases. This CDR3 has 15 residues. Germline assignment: CDR1 ENHRY and CDR2 SYGVKD. This clonotype was observed a handful of times. MiXCR, run by TCRdb on the 5' RACE reads, gives a single entry per CDR3 protein. This sample yields 25,000 to 35,000 distinct CDR3 sequences, of which 5.5% to 7.5% are seen a single time; 30% to 35% belongs to the top ten. The sequence was collected from an adult who was a healthcare worker with PCR-confirmed SARS-CoV-2 infection or an uninfected control (not recorded which). The genes are TRBV10-3 and TRBJ2-2; D is unclear. The specimen comprised whole blood, sampled at baseline. CDR3 nucleotide sequence: TGTGCCATCAGTGAGTCCGTAACCAACACCGGGGAGCTGTTTTTT. It translates to CAISESVTNTGELFF.